Detailed here is one TCR beta chain. Its antigen is as yet unknown. The record originates from a study of response to subunit inactivated influenza vaccine. Study-level findings and limits: The authors proposed limited new T cell recruitment per seasonal influenza vaccination.

Germline V CDR1 and CDR2: SGHAT, FQDESV (reference sequence). V was shortened by 3 bases and J by 8 bases, with 20 bases between the two germline ends. The CDR3 runs to 16 residues. MiXCR, run by TCRdb on the RT-PCR reads, gives a single entry per CDR3 protein. The sample has 500,000 to 600,000 distinct CDR3 sequences; 15% to 20% are singletons. V and J are TRBV11-1 and TRBJ2-1; the D gene is possibly TRBD2 (5 bases). The clonotype was recovered from a man aged 45 to 75 who received an inactivated influenza vaccine. Sample: CD4+ T cells sorted from PBMCs, taken approximately 25 months after vaccination. The CDR3 DNA sequence: TGTGCCAGCAGCTTTGGAAAACTAGTGGTTCCGGATGAGCAGTTCTTC. It encodes CASSFGKLVVPDEQFF.